The next 29 T cell receptor beta chains were all read from a single sample in a study of shared T cell receptors in the human thymus. Libraries were prepared by immunoSEQ multiplex PCR; TCRdb keeps only in-frame clonotypes and omits some of them. The data hold 72,000 or so clones, with about 95% observed a single time. Sequencing was performed on thymocytes. Receptors originate from a human donor.

The chain couples TRBV4-2 to TRBJ2-1; 8 bases line up with TRBD1. Per the germline V gene, CDR1 is LGHNA and CDR2 is YNFKEQ. The CDR3 runs 21 residues. Trimming cost V 1 base and J 8 bases; bases outside gene matches: 25. In nucleotides, the CDR3 is TGTGCCAGCAGCCAAGCGGGTGCCCGGACAGGGTTACAAATTGGGTTGGATGAGCAGTTCTTC. This gives the protein CASSQAGARTGLQIGLDEQFF.

The table lists this clone with a count of one. The chain uses TRBV28 and TRBJ1-5, with TRBD1 matching 7 bases. Germline CDR1 and CDR2: MDHEN and SYDVKM. The V gene end was trimmed by 3 bases and the J gene end by 5 bases; junction bases not matched to a gene: 7. There are 15 residues in the CDR3. CDR3 bases: TGTGCCAGCAGTTTTCTGGGGACAGAGGATCAGCCCCAGCATTTT. Translated, it gives CASSFLGTEDQPQHF.

This chain links TRBV12-5 with TRBJ1-3; D ambiguous. V was cut by 6 bases and J by 4 bases, with 7 bases left in between. Germline loops: CDR1 LGHNT, CDR2 FRNRAP. This CDR3 spans 12 amino acids. CDR3 residues: CASGIKGNTIYF. CDR3 DNA sequence: TGTGCTAGTGGGATAAAGGGAAACACCATATATTTT.

V and J are TRBV5-6 and TRBJ1-1; D is unclear. Between the trimmed V and J ends, which lost 4 bases and 11 bases, there was a span of 27 bases. Germline V gives CDR1 SGHDT, CDR2 YYEEEE. The CDR3 runs to 16 residues. This CDR3 reads CASSPRGSCCGTVAFF. The CDR3, as DNA: TGTGCCAGCAGCCCCAGAGGTTCTTGTTGTGGTACGGTGGCTTTCTTT.

Only one count was recorded for this clone. V usage is TRBV6-5 and J usage is TRBJ2-5; 7 bases line up with TRBD1. Trimming took 2 bases from V and 3 from J; bases not matched to a gene: 6. The CDR3 loop spans 15 amino acids. Germline CDR1 MNHEY, CDR2 SVGAGI. As DNA, the CDR3 is TGTGCCAGCAGTTACACAAGGGACAGCGAAGAGACCCAGTACTTC. Translating gives CASSYTRDSEETQYF.

V is TRBV2 and J is TRBJ1-1; D unresolved. Germline CDR1 SNHLY, CDR2 FYNNEI. Trimming cost V 11 bases and J 2 bases, with 12 bases left between them. This CDR3 contains 12 residues. As DNA, the CDR3 is TGTGCCGTTTGGGCCAGTAACACTGAAGCTTTCTTT. Protein: CAVWASNTEAFF.

V gene TRBV18 combines with J gene TRBJ2-2; 12 bases agree with TRBD1. The CDR3 is 19 amino acids. From germline, CDR1 is KGHSH and CDR2 LQKENI. Trimming at V came to 0 bases and at J to 0 bases, leaving 5 bases not matched to a gene. CDR3 in DNA: TGTGCCAGCTCACCACCTAGGGGGACAGGGGGCGCGAACACCGGGGAGCTGTTTTTT. Protein: CASSPPRGTGGANTGELFF. Looking up the rest from reference TRBV18 and TRBJ2-2 gives the full variable domain: NAGVMQNPRHLVRRRGQEARLRCSPMKGHSHVYWYRQLPEEGLKFMVYLQKENIIDESGMPKERFSAEFPKEGPSILRIQQVVRGDSAAYFCASSPPRGTGGANTGELFFGEGSRLTVL.

The rearrangement links TRBV11-2 to TRBJ2-2; D is possibly TRBD1 or TRBD2 (5 bases each). CDR1 is SGHAT and CDR2 is FQNNGV in the germline V gene. Trimming pared 0 bases from V and 4 bases from J, leaving 15 bases between. CDR3 length: 17 residues. The CDR3 loop reads CASSLEWDRGFTGELFF. In DNA, the CDR3 is TGTGCCAGCAGCTTAGAATGGGACCGAGGATTCACCGGGGAGCTGTTTTTT. Full variable domain (remainder filled in from reference TRBV11-2 and TRBJ2-2): EAGVAQSPRYKIIEKRQSVAFWCNPISGHATLYWYQQILGQGPKLLIQFQNNGVVDDSQLPKDRFSAERLKGVDSTLKIQPAKLEDSAVYLCASSLEWDRGFTGELFFGEGSRLTVL.

The chain uses TRBV4-1 and TRBJ1-2; D is unresolved. The germline CDR1 and CDR2 sequences are MGHRA and YSYEKL. V was clipped by 3 bases and J by 2 bases, with 13 bases between them. The CDR3 runs to 15 residues. CDR3 nucleotides: TGCGCCAGCAGCCAGGGCCGAGGCTCAAACTATGGCTACACCTTC. This codes for CASSQGRGSNYGYTF.

The J gene is TRBJ2-1, the V gene TRBV9; TRBD2 is a possible D gene (6 bases). Germline V CDR1 and CDR2: SGDLS, YYNGEE. The CDR3 is 15 residues long. Deletions cut 3 bases from V and 2 bases from J, with 12 bases between. The DNA of the CDR3 is TGTGCCAGCAGCGACCGGGACTTGGCCTACAATGAGCAGTTCTTC. It encodes CASSDRDLAYNEQFF.

Here the CDR3 reads CASSLDGLAGGIKYF. CDR3 bases: TGTGCCAGCAGCTTGGACGGACTAGCGGGGGGGATTAAGTACTTC. This chain uses TRBV5-5 with TRBJ2-7, with 15 bases fitting TRBD2. The germline gives CDR1 SGHKS, CDR2 YYEKEE (reference sequence). V lost 0 bases and J lost 11; bases outside the gene matches: 6. This CDR3 spans 15 amino acids.

V is TRBV2 and J is TRBJ2-5, with 9 bases aligning to TRBD2. The CDR3 has 15 residues. The V and J ends lost 7 bases and 1 base, in that order; junction bases with no gene match: 7. From germline, CDR1 is SNHLY and CDR2 FYNNEI. CDR3 residues: CASNPRLAVQETQYF. The DNA for the CDR3 is TGTGCCAGCAACCCAAGACTAGCGGTCCAAGAGACCCAGTACTTC.

This clone was observed once. The V call is TRBV29-1, the J call TRBJ2-2; D not certain. V lost 5 bases to trimming and J lost 7 bases, with 11 bases between them. The germline V gene encodes CDR1 SQVTM and CDR2 ANQGSEA. The CDR3 contains 12 residues. DNA of the CDR3: TGCAGCGTTAAGTACGGTGGCGGGGAGCTGTTTTTT. Amino acids: CSVKYGGGELFF.

The chain combines TRBV4-3 with TRBJ2-7, with D maybe TRBD2 (5 bases). CDR1 LGHNA and CDR2 YSLEER come from the germline V gene. V dropped 1 base and J dropped 3 bases, with 13 bases sitting between them. The CDR3 sequence is 15 residues long. The CDR3: CASSQASQDFYEQYF. As DNA, the CDR3 is TGCGCCAGCAGCCAAGCGTCGCAGGACTTCTACGAGCAGTACTTC.

V is TRBV9 and J is TRBJ1-4; D is unresolved. CDR1 SGDLS and CDR2 YYNGEE come from the germline V gene. Trimming cost V 1 base and J 8 bases, with 18 bases left between them. This CDR3 contains 16 residues. The CDR3 sequence is CASSVRRLTTEEKLFF. The CDR3 region has the DNA TGTGCCAGCAGCGTACGTCGCCTTACCACGGAGGAAAAACTGTTTTTT.

This chain links TRBV9 with TRBJ2-3, with D possibly TRBD2 on 6 matching bases. The CDR3 totals 16 residues. The V and J ends lost 3 bases and 9 bases respectively, with 23 bases between them. Germline-derived CDR1 and CDR2 are SGDLS and YYNGEE. The CDR3 nucleotides read TGTGCCAGCAGCGCTCCGGGGGTCCACGGGGAAGGGACGCAGTATTTT. Its translation: CASSAPGVHGEGTQYF.

Only one count was recorded for this clone. The chain joins TRBV5-1 to TRBJ2-3, with D perhaps TRBD1 (6 bases). Germline-derived CDR1 and CDR2 are SGHRS and YFSETQ. The CDR3 runs to 15 residues. The V end was cut by 0 bases, the J end by 1 base, with 9 bases between. In DNA, the CDR3 is TGCGCCAGCAGCTTGGGCCGGACAGGCACAGATACGCAGTATTTT. This translates into CASSLGRTGTDTQYF.

This chain uses TRBV30 with TRBJ2-7; 7 bases align to TRBD1. The germline V gene encodes CDR1 GTSNPN and CDR2 SVGIG (reference sequence). The ends lost 0 bases at V and 7 bases at J; junction bases unmatched: 15. This CDR3 spans 16 amino acids. CDR3 protein: CAWSVRLKRGRMEQYF. In DNA, the CDR3 is TGTGCCTGGAGTGTAAGACTCAAAAGGGGGCGGATGGAGCAGTACTTC. The variable domain in full, with the rest retrieved from reference TRBV30 and TRBJ2-7, is SQTIHQWPATLVQPVGSPLSLECTVEGTSNPNLYWYRQAAGRGLQLLFYSVGIGQISSEVPQNLSASRPQDRQFILSSKKLLLSDSGFYLCAWSVRLKRGRMEQYFGPGTRLTVT.

The J gene is TRBJ2-7, the V gene TRBV18; D could derive from TRBD1 or TRBD2 (5 bases each). V lost 3 bases to trimming and J lost 5 bases, with 20 bases between them. The CDR3 is 16 residues long. From germline, CDR1 is KGHSH and CDR2 LQKENI. CDR3 loop: CASSPTLPRGPHEQYF. The CDR3 nucleotides read TGTGCCAGCTCACCGACCCTTCCGAGGGGTCCCCACGAGCAGTACTTC.

The V gene is TRBV4-3, the J gene TRBJ2-7; D uncertain. Germline loops: CDR1 LGHNA, CDR2 YSLEER. This CDR3 has 13 amino acids. Trimming removed 3 bases at V and 6 bases at J, with 12 bases between. Here the CDR3 reads CASSQDPRAEQYF. Written as DNA, the CDR3 is TGCGCCAGCAGCCAGGATCCAAGGGCCGAGCAGTACTTC.

The chain combines TRBV7-3 with TRBJ2-1; D is perhaps TRBD2 (6 bases). The V end lost 6 bases, the J end lost 10 bases, and 16 bases lay between the germline ends. Germline V gene sequence: CDR1 SGHTA, CDR2 FQGTGA. The CDR3 runs to 13 residues. The CDR3 DNA follows: TGTGCCAGCAGTATACCGGGGAGGCGAGAGCAGTTCTTC. Translated, it gives CASSIPGRREQFF.

For the CDR3, the DNA is TGTGCCAGCACGAGGGATCAGGGGACTGAAGCTTTCTTT. This gives the protein CASTRDQGTEAFF. V and J are TRBV9 and TRBJ1-1; D possibly corresponds to TRBD1 (6 bases). Between the trimmed V and J ends, which lost 6 bases and 5 bases, there was a span of 14 bases. The germline CDR1 and CDR2 sequences are SGDLS and YYNGEE. This CDR3 has 13 amino acids.

The V call is TRBV19, the J call TRBJ1-2, with 7 bases lining up with TRBD1. Trimming cost V 0 bases and J 8 bases; bases outside gene matches: 12. Germline lookup yields CDR1 LNHDA and CDR2 SQIVND (reference sequence). The CDR3 is 16 residues long. CDR3: CASSIEGGTAGSGYTF. Here the CDR3 DNA reads TGTGCCAGTAGTATAGAAGGCGGGACAGCCGGATCGGGCTACACCTTC.

The V and J genes are TRBV5-1 and TRBJ2-3, with D perhaps matching TRBD2 (6 bases). CDR3 size: 18 residues. The V and J ends lost 2 bases and 0 bases respectively, with 19 bases between them. Germline V gives CDR1 SGHRS, CDR2 YFSETQ. For the CDR3, the DNA is TGCGCCAGCAGCTTAAAATATACGGAGGGCCTTAGCACAGATACGCAGTATTTT. This translates into CASSLKYTEGLSTDTQYF.

This clone is a singleton in its sample. Here the CDR3 reads CASSLGPGRGFGGYTF. The CDR3 bases are TGTGCCAGCAGCTTAGGGCCAGGGAGGGGATTCGGTGGCTACACCTTC. The genes are TRBV7-2 and TRBJ1-2, with D maybe TRBD1 (5 bases). The CDR3 runs 16 residues. Germline CDR1 reads SGHTA; CDR2 reads FQGNSA. V lost 1 base and J 7 bases, leaving 19 bases between the germline ends.

The chain combines TRBV27 with TRBJ2-5, with a tentative D call TRBD1 (5 bases). Germline CDR1 and CDR2: MNHEY and SMNVEV (reference sequence). Trimming removed 6 bases from V and 5 bases from J, with 10 bases in between. There are 12 residues in the CDR3. CDR3 region: CASSDSRETQYF. CDR3 nucleotide sequence: TGTGCCAGCAGCGACAGTCGGGAGACCCAGTACTTC.

V is TRBV27 and J is TRBJ2-4; possible D gene TRBD1, 5 bases. Germline assignment: CDR1 MNHEY and CDR2 SMNVEV (reference sequence). The CDR3 has 15 residues. Trimming took off 7 bases at V and 6 bases at J, with 19 bases between the two ends. DNA for the CDR3: TGTGCCAGCATGAGGTGCAGGGCCGGCGGAAACATTCAGTACTTC. Protein: CASMRCRAGGNIQYF.

The chain carries TRBV7-6 and TRBJ1-2; TRBD1 agrees at 7 bases. The CDR3 extends over 15 amino acids. Germline V gene sequence: CDR1 SGHVS, CDR2 FNYEAQ. V dropped 3 bases and J dropped 0; count of bases not matched to a gene: 4. CDR3 sequence: CASSFTGATNYGYTF. CDR3 in DNA: TGTGCCAGCAGCTTTACAGGGGCAACTAACTATGGCTACACCTTC.

J is TRBJ1-1 and V is TRBV11-2; 8 bases line up with TRBD1. The CDR3 totals 20 residues. J was trimmed by 0 bases and V by 0 bases; bases with no gene match: 15. Germline V lookup: CDR1 SGHAT, CDR2 FQNNGV. CDR3 amino acids: CASSLEAGGEPQTLNTEAFF. The CDR3 nucleotides are TGTGCCAGCAGCTTAGAGGCAGGGGGCGAACCCCAAACTTTGAACACTGAAGCTTTCTTT.